This T cell receptor beta chain was sequenced in a study of T cell repertoires in cytomegalovirus infection. For the study at large: Recently identified HLA-C-restricted CMV epitopes were used, and well-studied HLA-B-restricted CMV epitopes were used as well. Matching HLA type, along with CMV infection, was indicated by public TCR beta signatures.

Study outcomes and limitations: There were HLA-C-restricted CMV-specific TCR beta clonotypes dominating the ex vivo response. CMV carriers having the relevant HLA were flagged by cumulative public TCR beta family frequency.

TCRdb re-analysed the reads in MiXCR, keeping a single row per CDR3 protein. Of 200,000 to 250,000 distinct CDR3 sequences in the sample, 35% to 40% are singletons; the top ten hold approximately 60%. J was trimmed by 8 bases and V by 4 bases; bases with no gene match: 5. The CDR3 spans 13 residues. The germline CDR1 and CDR2 sequences are SGHVS and FQNEAQ. In its sample, this clonotype was seen many times. Its antigen is undetermined. The TCR comes from a human donor in good health (CMV status not recorded). Some clones in this sample may be carry-over from other donors' samples. The starting material was CD8+ T cells from cultured PBMCs, obtained from culture after CMV antigen stimulation. This chain uses TRBV7-8 with TRBJ1-2; TRBD1 matches 9 bases. CDR3 in amino acids: CASSSGTGSGYTF. The CDR3 coding sequence is TGTGCCAGCAGCTCCGGGACAGGGAGCGGCTACACCTTC.